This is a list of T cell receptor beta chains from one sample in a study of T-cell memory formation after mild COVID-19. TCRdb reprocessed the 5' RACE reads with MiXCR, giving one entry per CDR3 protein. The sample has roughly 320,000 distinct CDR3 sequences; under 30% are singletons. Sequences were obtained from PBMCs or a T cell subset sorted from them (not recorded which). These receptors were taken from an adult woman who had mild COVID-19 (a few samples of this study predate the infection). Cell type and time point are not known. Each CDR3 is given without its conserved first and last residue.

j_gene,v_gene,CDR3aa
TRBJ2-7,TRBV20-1,SPKQGNEQY
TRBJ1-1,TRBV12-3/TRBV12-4,ASSLKGGQLRVMNTEAF
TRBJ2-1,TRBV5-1,ASSSSSDRGLTYNEQF
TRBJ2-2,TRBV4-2,ASSQDREYGELF
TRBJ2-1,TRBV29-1,SARYGSNPRDEQF
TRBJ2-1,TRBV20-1,SASNGLLAGGNEQF
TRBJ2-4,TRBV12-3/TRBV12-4,ASSLGGGGIQY
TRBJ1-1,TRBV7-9,ASSPTPGGTQNTEAF
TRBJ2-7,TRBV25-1,ASSEPSGSHEQY
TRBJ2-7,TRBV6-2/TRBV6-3,ASSLLGTGATYEQY
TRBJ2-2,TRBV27,ASSFAGFTGELF
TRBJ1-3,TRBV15,ATSSRGGPGNTIY
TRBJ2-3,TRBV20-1,SAATVTSGGGDTQY
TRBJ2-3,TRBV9,ASSVTPGGLEDTQY
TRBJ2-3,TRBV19,ASSQLLDTQY
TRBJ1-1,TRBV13,ASNVFAMNTEAF
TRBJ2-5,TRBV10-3,AISEGGGQETQY
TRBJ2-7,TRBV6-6,ASSYFGTPDQEQY
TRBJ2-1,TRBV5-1,ASSLGSGGTPYNEQF
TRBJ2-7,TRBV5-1,ASSLGPQVAGTYEQY
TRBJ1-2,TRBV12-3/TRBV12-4,ASSFGLQRGYGYT
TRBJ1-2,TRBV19,ASSILPGAAIDGYT
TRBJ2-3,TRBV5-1,ASSFTSGGLADTQY
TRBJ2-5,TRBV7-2,ASSPQRWGETQY
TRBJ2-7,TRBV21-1,ASSNGGSGSRGEQY
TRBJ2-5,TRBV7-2,ASSSGGGARETQY
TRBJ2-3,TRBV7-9,ASSLLESDTQY
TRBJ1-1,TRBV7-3,ASSKGGNTEAF
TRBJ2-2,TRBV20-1,SARHSSRGPATGELF
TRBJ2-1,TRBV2,ASREATGDNEQF
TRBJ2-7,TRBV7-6,ASSLEAGYRMVGEQY
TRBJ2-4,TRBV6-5,ASTDRERENIQY
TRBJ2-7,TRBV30,AWSRAGAGEQY
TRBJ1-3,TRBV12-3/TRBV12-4,AKMTGEGNTIY
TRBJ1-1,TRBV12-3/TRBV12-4,ASSWGEPGAQAF
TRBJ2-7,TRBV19,ASSFRTDTEQY
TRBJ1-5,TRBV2,ASSENNFNQPQH
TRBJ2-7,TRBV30,AGSGTGITISYEQY
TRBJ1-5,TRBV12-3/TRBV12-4,ASSPRFRNGNQPQH
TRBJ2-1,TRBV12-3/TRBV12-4,ASSPRAGGYNEQF
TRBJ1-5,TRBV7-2,ASSSSWANQPQH
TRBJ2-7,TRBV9,ASSPATGTTYEQY
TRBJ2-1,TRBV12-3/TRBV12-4,ASRLAGVNEQF
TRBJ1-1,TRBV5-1,ASSLEDYTEAF
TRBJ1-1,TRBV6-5,ASSYEVQGRTEAF
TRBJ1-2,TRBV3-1,ASSQRDRRGYGYT
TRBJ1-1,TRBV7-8,ASSSPPTEAF
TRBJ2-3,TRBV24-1,ATSDFVRQGGTDTQY
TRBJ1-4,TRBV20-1,SASVAGGEKLF
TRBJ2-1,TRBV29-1,SVDGPGGRSSYNEQF
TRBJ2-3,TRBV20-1,SATGATFNTDTQY
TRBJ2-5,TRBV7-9,ASSHSTGSIAQETQY
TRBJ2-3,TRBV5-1,ASSFASGSGADTQY
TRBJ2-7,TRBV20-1,SARGVLAGDDHEQY
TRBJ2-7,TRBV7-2,ASSSSGYAYEQY
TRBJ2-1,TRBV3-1,ASSLRSGTSGGQQQF